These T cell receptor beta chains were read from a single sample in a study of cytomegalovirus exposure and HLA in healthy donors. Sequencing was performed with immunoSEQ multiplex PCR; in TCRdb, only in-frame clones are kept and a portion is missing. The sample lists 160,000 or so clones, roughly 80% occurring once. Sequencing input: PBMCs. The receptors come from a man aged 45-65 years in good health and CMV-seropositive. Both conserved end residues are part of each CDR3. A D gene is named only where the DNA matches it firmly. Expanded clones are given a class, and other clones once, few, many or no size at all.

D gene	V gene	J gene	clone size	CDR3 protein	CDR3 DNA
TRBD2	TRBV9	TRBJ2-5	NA	CASSVGTSVAQETQYF	TGTGCCAGCAGCGTGGGGACTAGCGTCGCCCAAGAGACCCAGTACTTC
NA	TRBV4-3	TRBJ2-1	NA	CASSQGQSSYNEQFF	TGCGCCAGCAGCCAAGGACAGAGCTCCTACAATGAGCAGTTCTTC
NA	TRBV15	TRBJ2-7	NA	CATSSLQGKGTYEQYF	TGTGCCACCAGCAGTTTACAGGGAAAGGGGACCTACGAGCAGTACTTC
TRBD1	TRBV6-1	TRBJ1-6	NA	CASSFPGTVDSPLHF	TGTGCCAGCAGCTTTCCCGGGACAGTAGATTCACCCCTCCACTTT
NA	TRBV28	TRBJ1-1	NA	CASNFYRTYDTEAFF	TGTGCCAGCAACTTTTACCGTACCTATGACACTGAAGCTTTCTTT
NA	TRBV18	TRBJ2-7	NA	CASSPGTSAYEQYF	TGTGCCAGCTCACCAGGGACTTCAGCCTACGAGCAGTACTTC
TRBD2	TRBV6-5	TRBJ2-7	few	CASSRASGLYEQYF	TGTGCCAGCTCCCGGGCTAGCGGGCTGTACGAGCAGTACTTC
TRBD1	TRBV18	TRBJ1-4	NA	CASSRTGTGSEKLFF	TGTGCCAGCTCACGGACCGGGACAGGCAGTGAAAAACTGTTTTTT
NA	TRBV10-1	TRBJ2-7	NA	CASSSGLIYEQYF	TGCGCCAGCAGCTCGGGTCTGATCTACGAGCAGTACTTC
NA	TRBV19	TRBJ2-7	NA	CASSRGQVYEQYF	TGTGCCAGTAGTAGGGGACAAGTCTACGAGCAGTACTTC
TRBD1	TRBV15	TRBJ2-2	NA	CATSVPGTGGEKSGELFF	TGTGCCACCAGCGTACCCGGGACAGGGGGCGAAAAATCCGGGGAGCTGTTTTTT
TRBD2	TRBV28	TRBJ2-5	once	CASSQTSGGETQYF	TGTGCCAGCAGTCAGACTAGCGGGGGAGAGACCCAGTACTTC
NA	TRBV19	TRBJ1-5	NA	CASTPTNTYSNQPQHF	TGTGCCAGTACCCCAACGAACACGTATAGCAATCAGCCCCAGCATTTT
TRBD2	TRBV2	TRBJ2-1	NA	CASTIGGNEQFF	TGTGCCAGCACAATCGGGGGGAATGAGCAGTTCTTC
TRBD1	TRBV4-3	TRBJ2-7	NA	CASSPGQGAYEQYF	TGCGCCAGCAGCCCGGGACAGGGAGCTTACGAGCAGTACTTC
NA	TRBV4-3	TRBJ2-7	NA	CASSQDLGRGDYEQYF	TGCGCCAGCAGCCAAGATTTAGGCAGGGGAGACTACGAGCAGTACTTC
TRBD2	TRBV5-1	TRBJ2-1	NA	CASSTNSGGYNEQFF	TGCGCCAGCAGCACAAATAGCGGGGGGTACAATGAGCAGTTCTTC
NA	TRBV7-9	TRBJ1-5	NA	CASSLDRARGLGQPQHF	TGTGCCAGCAGCTTAGACCGGGCCAGGGGTCTGGGTCAGCCCCAGCATTTT
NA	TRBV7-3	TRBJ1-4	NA	CASSLTGTRNEKLFF	TGTGCCAGCAGCTTAACCGGGACACGTAATGAAAAACTGTTTTTT
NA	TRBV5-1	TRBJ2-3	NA	CASSPSEVTQYF	TGCGCCAGCAGCCCGTCAGAGGTTACGCAGTATTTT
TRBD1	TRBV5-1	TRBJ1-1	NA	CASSFWGQGNTEAFF	TGCGCCAGCAGCTTCTGGGGACAGGGGAACACTGAAGCTTTCTTT
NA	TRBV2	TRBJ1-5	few	CASTGTGLDQPQHF	TGTGCCAGCACGGGCACAGGTCTTGATCAGCCCCAGCATTTT
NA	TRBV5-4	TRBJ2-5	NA	CASSLVREETQYF	TGTGCCAGCAGCTTGGTGAGGGAAGAGACCCAGTACTTC
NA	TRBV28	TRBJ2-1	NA	CASSPRPGKTYNEQFF	TGTGCCAGCAGTCCCCGCCCGGGGAAGACTTACAATGAGCAGTTCTTC
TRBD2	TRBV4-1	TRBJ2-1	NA	CASSQSSGGAYEQFF	TGCGCCAGCAGCCAGTCAAGCGGGGGGGCTTATGAGCAGTTCTTC
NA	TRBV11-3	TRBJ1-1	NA	CASSFSGMEEAFF	TGTGCCAGCAGCTTCTCAGGGATGGAGGAAGCTTTCTTT
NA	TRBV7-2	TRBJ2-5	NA	CASTSYRSQQTQYF	TGTGCCAGCACCTCTTACAGATCCCAGCAGACCCAGTACTTC
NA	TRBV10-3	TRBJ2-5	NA	CAISRDSETQYF	TGTGCCATCAGCCGGGACTCTGAGACCCAGTACTTC
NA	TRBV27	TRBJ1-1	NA	CAAGGAFF	TGTGCCGCTGGAGGAGCTTTCTTT
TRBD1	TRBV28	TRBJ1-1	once	CASSSGGTGTEAFF	TGTGCCAGCAGTTCAGGCGGGACAGGGACTGAAGCTTTCTTT
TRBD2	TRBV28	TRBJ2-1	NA	CASSWTSGGSYNEQFF	TGTGCCAGCAGTTGGACTAGCGGGGGCAGCTACAATGAGCAGTTCTTC
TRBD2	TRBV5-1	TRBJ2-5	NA	CASSFGGGQETQYF	TGCGCCAGCAGCTTTGGGGGGGGACAAGAGACCCAGTACTTC
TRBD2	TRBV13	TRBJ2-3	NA	CASSLETSGVYTDTQYF	TGTGCCAGCAGCTTAGAGACTAGCGGGGTCTACACAGATACGCAGTATTTT
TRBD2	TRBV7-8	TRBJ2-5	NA	CASRTSGGANQETQYF	TGTGCCAGCAGGACTAGCGGGGGGGCGAACCAAGAGACCCAGTACTTC
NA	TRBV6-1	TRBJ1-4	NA	CASSVVPPEKLFF	TGTGCCAGCAGTGTCGTCCCTCCGGAAAAACTGTTTTTT
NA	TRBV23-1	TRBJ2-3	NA	CASSQSRRGADTQYF	TGCGCCAGCAGTCAATCGAGGCGGGGAGCTGATACGCAGTATTTT
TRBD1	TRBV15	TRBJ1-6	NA	CATSIKRDRILLHF	TGTGCCACCAGCATAAAGAGGGACAGGATCCTCCTCCACTTT
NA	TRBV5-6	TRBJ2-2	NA	CASHGVGRELFF	TGTGCCAGCCATGGTGTCGGGAGGGAGCTGTTTTTT
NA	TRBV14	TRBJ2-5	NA	CASSRGALGTQYF	TGTGCCAGCAGCCGTGGAGCTTTAGGGACCCAGTACTTC
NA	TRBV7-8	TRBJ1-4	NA	CASSLFQGTEKLFF	TGTGCCAGCAGCTTATTCCAGGGCACTGAAAAACTGTTTTTT
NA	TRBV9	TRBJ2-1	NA	CASSAGPSSYNEQFF	TGTGCCAGCAGCGCAGGGCCCAGCTCCTACAATGAGCAGTTCTTC
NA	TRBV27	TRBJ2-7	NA	CASTSPPGSYEQYF	TGTGCCAGCACCTCCCCCCCGGGCTCCTACGAGCAGTACTTC
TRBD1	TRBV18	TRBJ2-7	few	CASSPDRDRGIYEQYF	TGTGCCAGCTCACCTGACCGGGACAGGGGTATCTACGAGCAGTACTTC
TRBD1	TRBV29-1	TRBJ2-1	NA	CSVVGQASSYNEQFF	TGCAGCGTTGTAGGACAGGCCAGCTCCTACAATGAGCAGTTCTTC
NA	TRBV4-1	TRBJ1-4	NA	CASSQDYGGQGGNEKLFF	TGCGCCAGCAGCCAAGATTATGGCGGGCAAGGAGGTAATGAAAAACTGTTTTTT
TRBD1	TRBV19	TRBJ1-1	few	CASRRGQGAPGTEAFF	TGTGCCAGCCGGAGGGGACAGGGGGCGCCGGGCACTGAAGCTTTCTTT
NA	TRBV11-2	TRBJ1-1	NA	CASSLDRGRTEAFF	TGTGCCAGCAGCTTAGATAGGGGTAGAACTGAAGCTTTCTTT
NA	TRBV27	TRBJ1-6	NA	CASALGGADNSPLHF	TGTGCCAGCGCCTTGGGGGGGGCGGATAATTCACCCCTCCACTTT